These 12 T cell receptor beta chains were sequenced from one sample in a study of tumor-infiltrating lymphocytes in primary liver carcinoma. Total RNA amounting to approximately 460 ng was the source from which TCR beta cDNA was made with a constant-region primer. ARM-PCR, slightly modified, supplied the TCR beta libraries through three nested multiplex PCR rounds. In the first two PCR rounds, TRBV1-TRBV30 forward primers were paired with a C-beta reverse primer, and each round lasted nine to ten cycles. TCRdb reprocessed the multiplex PCR reads via MiXCR and lists one record per CDR3 protein. The sample has about 320,000 distinct CDR3 sequences; 55% to 65% are singletons. It was unsorted whole blood that yielded blood RNA, and germline DNA was also extracted. Sequencing used peripheral blood. These receptor sequences come from a man aged 40-50 years with primary liver carcinoma and hepatitis B virus infection.

The rearrangement joins TRBV6-1 to TRBJ2-1; tentatively, D is TRBD2 (6 bases). Between the trimmed V and J ends, which lost 5 bases and 8 bases, there was a span of 22 bases. CDR1 MNHNS and CDR2 SASEGT come from the germline V gene. The CDR3 is 16 amino acids. CDR3 amino acids: CASSLTRGLSLDEQFF. The CDR3, as DNA: TGTGCCAGCAGTCTTACGCGGGGTCTCTCCCTCGATGAGCAGTTCTTC.

This clonotype has a single count. The rearrangement uses TRBV30 and TRBJ2-7; D is ambiguous. The germline V gene has CDR1 GTSNPN and CDR2 SVGIG (reference sequence). V shed 2 bases and J shed 2 bases, with 7 bases lying between them. This CDR3 is 12 amino acids long. CDR3 loop: CAWSTQPYEQYF. The CDR3 DNA reads as TGTGCCTGGAGTACACAGCCCTACGAGCAGTACTTC.

For this clonotype: The CDR3 ends on some other residue instead of the conserved phenylalanine or tryptophan, so this is likely a read error. The rearrangement links TRBV11-3 to TRBJ2-7; 7 bases align to TRBD1. The CDR3 is 13 residues long. Germline assignment: CDR1 SGHNT and CDR2 YENEEA. The DNA for the CDR3 is TGTGCCACCAGCGTGGGACAGTCCTACGAGCAGTACCTC. Translation: CATSVGQSYEQYL.

This chain connects TRBV6-6 to TRBJ1-5; TRBD1 aligns across 7 bases. V lost 4 bases, J lost 4 bases, and 13 bases stayed unmatched. Per germline, CDR1 MNHNY and CDR2 SVGAGI (reference sequence). The CDR3 consists of 17 residues. The CDR3 DNA follows: TGTGCCAGCAGTTCCAGACAGGGAGGGGTCGTGAATCAGCCCCAGCATTTT. It encodes CASSSRQGGVVNQPQHF.

For this clonotype: A read error may be the cause here, since a much bigger clone is one base away. The rearrangement joins TRBV29-1 to TRBJ2-7, with TRBD2 identical over 7 bases. Germline loops: CDR1 SQVTM, CDR2 ANQGSEA. The CDR3 has 13 amino acids. The CDR3 DNA is TGCAGCGCCGGCATGGGGGGGTCCTACGAGCAGTGCTTC. This gives the protein CSAGMGGSYEQCF.

Concerning this clonotype: This clone may be a read error of a much larger clone one base away. V gene TRBV5-1 combines with J gene TRBJ2-5; D possibly corresponds to TRBD2 (5 bases). Germline-derived CDR1 and CDR2 are SGHRS and YFSETQ. This CDR3 spans 15 amino acids. The V gene lost 0 bases and the J gene lost 1 base, with 10 bases spanning the gap. The chain's CDR3 is CASSLAKLAQETQYF. CDR3 in DNA: TGCGCCAGCAGCTTGGCCAAGCTAGCCCAAGAGACCCAGTACTTC.

Comments on this clonotype: A much larger clone sits a single nucleotide away, making a read error possible. V gene TRBV6-2 or TRBV6-3 combines with J gene TRBJ2-7; tentatively, D is TRBD2 (5 bases). The CDR3 consists of 13 residues. Per germline, CDR1 MNHEY and CDR2 SVGEGT. The ends were cut back, 8 bases at V and 4 bases at J, with 15 bases in the middle. The CDR3 region has the DNA TGTGCCAGCGGAGTCAGCGCGGGTTACGAGCAGTACTTC. Its translation: CASGVSAGYEQYF.

J is TRBJ2-7 and V is TRBV2, with 9 bases that match TRBD1. V dropped 4 bases and J dropped 2; count of bases not matched to a gene: 3. Germline CDR1 SNHLY, CDR2 FYNNEI. The CDR3 has 14 residues. CDR3 coding DNA: TGTGCCAGCAGTGCGACAGGGGGAACCTACGAGCAGTACTTC. Its translation is CASSATGGTYEQYF.

There are many counts of this clonotype. The gene calls are TRBV29-1 and TRBJ2-1; 9 positions match TRBD1. CDR3 length: 13 amino acids. Germline trimming cut 5 bases from V and 9 bases from J; bases unmatched to any gene: 8. Germline V gene data show CDR1 as SQVTM and CDR2 as ANQGSEA. CDR3: CSVPGQGDAEQFF. CDR3 coding DNA: TGCAGCGTTCCGGGACAGGGCGATGCTGAGCAGTTCTTC.

The rearrangement uses TRBV10-3 and TRBJ2-7, with no clear D. V gave up 0 bases and J gave up 11 bases, with 23 bases separating them. The CDR3 has 16 residues. Germline CDR1 is ENHRY and CDR2 is SYGVKD. The CDR3 reads CAISESMDRLGKEEYF. In DNA form, the CDR3 reads TGTGCCATCAGTGAGTCAATGGACCGGCTGGGGAAAGAGGAGTACTTC.

As to this clonotype: One end of the junction fails to match germline, which may point to a read error. The J gene is TRBJ1-2, the V gene TRBV11-2; D ambiguous. The CDR3 runs 14 residues. From germline, CDR1 is SGHAT and CDR2 FQNNGV. The CDR3 sequence: CASSPDTPGDGYAF. CDR3 coding DNA: TGTGCCAGCAGCCCCGACACCCCTGGGGATGGCTACGCATTC.

With respect to this clonotype: This may be a read error, as it is one base from a much larger clone. The V call is TRBV10-1, the J call TRBJ1-2; 9 bases agree with TRBD1. This CDR3 has 17 residues. V lost 9 bases and J lost 0; bases outside the gene matches: 14. Germline CDR1 WNHNN, CDR2 SYGVQD (reference sequence). In DNA, the CDR3 is TGCGCCAGTTATCGGGGACAGGGAAATTCCCCTAACTATGGCTACACCTTC. Translated: CASYRGQGNSPNYGYTF.